The 8 T cell receptor beta chains reported below all come from one sample, sequenced in a study of PD-1 blockade in classical Hodgkin lymphoma. TCRdb's copy holds only in-frame clones and misses some; the assay was immunoSEQ multiplex PCR. Counted here are about 93,000 clones, roughly 78% occurring once; the ten biggest clones make up less than 10%. Time point meaning: cycle 4 day 1 (C4D1), after more than five weeks of nivolumab. Exposure to brentuximab vedotin varied, and each patient had relapsed following autologous stem cell transplantation. The sample consisted of peripheral blood mononuclear cells (PBMCs), taken before the fourth cycle of nivolumab. These TCRs come from a human donor with classical Hodgkin lymphoma.

The rearrangement uses TRBV10-3 and TRBJ2-3; TRBD2 matches 10 bases. V lost 2 bases and J lost 5; bases outside the gene matches: 4. From germline, CDR1 is ENHRY and CDR2 SYGVKD. CDR3 size: 15 residues. The CDR3 bases are TGTGCCATCAGTGAGCTAGCGGGAGCCGTAGATACGCAGTATTTT. As protein: CAISELAGAVDTQYF.

In this sample, this clone turned up once. CDR3 in DNA: TGTGCCAGCAGTCCAGGCCCCCCCCCTGGACAGGGGGCATACACCGGGGAGCTGTTTTTT. Its protein is CASSPGPPPGQGAYTGELFF. The chain combines TRBV9 with TRBJ2-2, with 11 bases that match TRBD1. V lost 5 bases and J lost 3; bases outside the gene matches: 18. CDR3 size: 20 residues. Germline CDR1 reads SGDLS; CDR2 reads YYNGEE.

The V and J genes are TRBV7-2 and TRBJ2-3; tentatively, D is TRBD2 (6 bases). V lost 5 bases to trimming and J lost 4 bases, with 10 bases between them. The CDR3 runs to 13 residues. From germline, CDR1 is SGHTA and CDR2 FQGNSA. CDR3 amino acids: CASSKLAADTQYF. The CDR3 DNA reads as TGTGCCAGCAGCAAACTAGCCGCAGATACGCAGTATTTT.

This clone came up once. The chain carries TRBV6-5 and TRBJ1-6; D remains unclear. The CDR3 spans 14 residues. Germline V gene lookup returns CDR1 MNHEY and CDR2 SVGAGI. V was pared by 4 bases and J by 6 bases, with 10 bases between. The CDR3 sequence: CASSWGGPNSPLHF. CDR3 bases: TGTGCCAGCAGTTGGGGAGGCCCTAATTCACCCCTCCACTTT.

The chain couples TRBV18 to TRBJ2-7; D is possibly TRBD2 (5 bases). Trimming removed 2 bases from V and 5 bases from J, with 10 bases in between. This CDR3 region has 13 residues. Germline CDR1 reads KGHSH; CDR2 reads LQKENI. The CDR3 DNA reads as TGTGCCAGCTCACCAACCGGGGTGGACGAGCAGTACTTC. As protein: CASSPTGVDEQYF. The full variable domain, its missing parts supplied by reference TRBV18 and TRBJ2-7, is NAGVMQNPRHLVRRRGQEARLRCSPMKGHSHVYWYRQLPEEGLKFMVYLQKENIIDESGMPKERFSAEFPKEGPSILRIQQVVRGDSAAYFCASSPTGVDEQYFGPGTRLTVT.

On this clone: Germline is not matched at one junction end, which may reflect a read error. The chain carries TRBV2 and TRBJ2-7, with D perhaps matching TRBD2 (7 bases). The CDR3 runs to 15 residues. In germline, CDR1 is SNHLY, CDR2 FYNNEI. The CDR3 bases are TGTGCCAGCAGGGAAGGGGGGGCTCCCTCCTACGAGCAGTACTTC. Its translation: CASREGGAPSYEQYF.

The chain carries TRBV6-5 and TRBJ1-5, with TRBD1 identical over 7 bases. The CDR3 consists of 15 residues. V was clipped by 9 bases and J by 4 bases; unmatched bases: 12. Per germline, CDR1 MNHEY and CDR2 SVGAGI. The CDR3 nucleotides are TGTGCCAGTGGGCGGGACAGATCGAGGAATCAGCCCCAGCATTTT. Its protein product is CASGRDRSRNQPQHF.

CDR3 sequence (DNA): TGTGCCAGCAGCATTAACAGGTCTGGCTACACCTTC. This translates into CASSINRSGYTF. The chain is built from TRBV5-5 and TRBJ1-2; possible D gene TRBD1, 5 bases. Germline assignment: CDR1 SGHKS and CDR2 YYEKEE (reference sequence). V gave up 4 bases and J gave up 7 bases, with 11 bases separating them. CDR3 length: 12 residues. Using reference TRBV5-5 and TRBJ1-2 for the parts outside the CDR3, the full variable domain is DAGVTQSPTHLIKTRGQQVTLRCSPISGHKSVSWYQQVLGQGPQFIFQYYEKEERGRGNFPDRFSARQFPNYSSELNVNALLLGDSALYLCASSINRSGYTFGSGTRLTVV.